This is a list of T cell receptor beta chains from one sample in a study of T cells in Graves' hyperthyroidism and ophthalmopathy. TCRdb called the multiplex PCR reads again in MiXCR, with one record for every CDR3 protein. The table records a few hundred thousand distinct CDR3 sequences, around a sixth of them present only once. The sequencing sample was made of blood. The receptors shown here come from a woman aged 18-35 years with Graves' hyperthyroidism. The CDR3 runs from the conserved cysteine through the conserved F or W. The order of the fields is clone size, J gene, D gene, V gene, CDR3 DNA, CDR3 protein. A D gene is named only where the DNA matches it firmly. Clone size is stated in some rows and not others, as once, few, many or a class when expanded.

>-|TRBJ2-1|TRBD2|TRBV9
TGTGCCAGCAGCACCGGGACTAGCGGGTACCATGAGCAGTTCTTC
CASSTGTSGYHEQFF
>many|TRBJ1-2|-|TRBV7-8
TGTGCCAGCAGCAGCGCCGAGGGTGGTGATGGCTACACCTTC
CASSSAEGGDGYTF
>many|TRBJ1-2|-|TRBV28
TGTGCCAGCACCCCCCCGGGGGGGGCGAGTGGCTACACCTTC
CASTPPGGASGYTF
>many|TRBJ1-5|-|TRBV15
TGTGCCACCAGCAGAGATGCGGGCAATCAGCCCCAGCATTTT
CATSRDAGNQPQHF
>many|TRBJ2-1|TRBD2|TRBV7-6
TGTGCCAGCAGCCTGACTAGCGGAACCTACAATGAGCAGTTCTTC
CASSLTSGTYNEQFF
>many|TRBJ2-7|TRBD2|TRBV28
TGTGCCAGCAGGGACCCGGGCAGCGGGAGGGGTTACGAGCAGTACTTC
CASRDPGSGRGYEQYF
>once|TRBJ1-1|-|TRBV4-1
TGCGCCACCGGCGAGAACACTGAAGCTTTCTTT
CATGENTEAFF
>few|TRBJ1-2|-|TRBV12-3/TRBV12-4
TGTGCCAGCAGTCCCGGGACTGGCTACACCTTC
CASSPGTGYTF
>-|TRBJ2-3|TRBD2|TRBV11-3
TGTGCCACCGGGAAAAAATCACTAGCGGGAGCTATGCAGTATTTT
CATGKKSLAGAMQYF
>many|TRBJ2-2|-|TRBV18
TGTGCCAGCAGCCCAAACACCGGGGAGCTGTTTTTT
CASSPNTGELFF
>many|TRBJ1-1|-|TRBV29-1
TGCAGCACCCGCGGGGGTACGGACACTGAAGCTTTCTTT
CSTRGGTDTEAFF
>few|TRBJ2-1|TRBD2|TRBV5-1
TGCGCCAGCAGCTTGGCCGTAGGACCCGGACTAGTTTCCTACAATGAGCAGTTCTTC
CASSLAVGPGLVSYNEQFF
>few|TRBJ1-6|TRBD1|TRBV28
TGTGCCAGCAGCAAGACAGGGTATAATTCACCCCTCCACTTT
CASSKTGYNSPLHF
>-|TRBJ2-1|-|TRBV7-6
TGTGCCAGCAGCCTAACCACAGACCTGAAGGGAGGGCAGTTCTTC
CASSLTTDLKGGQFF
>few|TRBJ1-4|TRBD1|TRBV7-9
TGTGCCAGCAGCTCCGGACAGGGAGAAAAACTGTTTTTT
CASSSGQGEKLFF
>-|TRBJ2-6|-|TRBV2
TGTGCCAGCACAACAGGCTCTGGGGCCAACGTCCTGACTTTC
CASTTGSGANVLTF